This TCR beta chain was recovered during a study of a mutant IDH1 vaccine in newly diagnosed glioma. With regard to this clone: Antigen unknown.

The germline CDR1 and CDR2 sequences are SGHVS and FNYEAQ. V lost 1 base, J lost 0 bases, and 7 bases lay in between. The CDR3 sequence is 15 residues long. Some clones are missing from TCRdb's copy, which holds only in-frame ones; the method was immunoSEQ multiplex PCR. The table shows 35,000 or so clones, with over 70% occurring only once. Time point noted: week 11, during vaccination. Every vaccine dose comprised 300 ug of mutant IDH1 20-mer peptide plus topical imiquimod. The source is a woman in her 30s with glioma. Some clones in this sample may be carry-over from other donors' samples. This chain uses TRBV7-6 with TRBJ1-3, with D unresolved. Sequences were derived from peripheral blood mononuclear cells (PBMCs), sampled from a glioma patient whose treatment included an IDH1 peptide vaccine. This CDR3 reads CASSLGSPSGNTIYF. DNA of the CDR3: TGTGCCAGCAGCTTAGGAAGCCCCTCTGGAAACACCATATATTTT.